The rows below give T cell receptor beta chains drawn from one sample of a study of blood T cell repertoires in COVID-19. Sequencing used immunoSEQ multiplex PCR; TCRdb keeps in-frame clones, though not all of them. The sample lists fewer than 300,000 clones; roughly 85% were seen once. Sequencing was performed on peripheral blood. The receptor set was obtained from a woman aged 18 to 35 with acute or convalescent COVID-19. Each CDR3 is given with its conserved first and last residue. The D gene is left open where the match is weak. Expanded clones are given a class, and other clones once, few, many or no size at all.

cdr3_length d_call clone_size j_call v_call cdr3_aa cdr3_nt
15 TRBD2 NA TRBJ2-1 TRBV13 CASSGLGGLGNEQFF TGTGCCAGCAGCGGCCTCGGGGGGTTGGGCAATGAGCAGTTCTTC
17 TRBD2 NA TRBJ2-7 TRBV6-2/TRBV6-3 CASSYSLAGGPNYEQYF TGTGCCAGCAGTTACTCCCTAGCGGGAGGGCCCAACTACGAGCAGTACTTC
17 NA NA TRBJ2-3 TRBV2 CASSEVMGQGSTDTQYF TGTGCCAGCAGTGAAGTAATGGGGCAGGGAAGCACAGATACGCAGTATTTT
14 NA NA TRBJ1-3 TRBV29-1 CSVGQFASGNTIYF TGCAGCGTGGGGCAATTTGCCTCTGGAAACACCATATATTTT
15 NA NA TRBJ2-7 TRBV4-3 CASSQDGGIGYEQYF TGCGCCAGCAGCCAAGACGGCGGAATCGGCTACGAGCAGTACTTC
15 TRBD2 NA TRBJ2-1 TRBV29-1 CSVHFLAGGRDEQFF TGCAGCGTTCACTTTCTAGCGGGAGGCCGCGATGAGCAGTTCTTC
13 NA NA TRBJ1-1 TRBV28 CASFGQQNTEAFF TGTGCCAGCTTCGGACAACAGAACACTGAAGCTTTCTTT
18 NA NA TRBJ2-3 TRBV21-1 CASSLGTSGSGSTDTQYF TGTGCCAGCAGCTTGGGGACTAGCGGGAGTGGGAGCACAGATACGCAGTATTTT
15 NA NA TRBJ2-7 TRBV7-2 CASSLGRQGGGEQYF TGTGCCAGCAGCTTAGGTCGGCAGGGGGGAGGCGAGCAGTACTTC
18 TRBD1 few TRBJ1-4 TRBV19 CASSLGQGGVATNEKLFF TGTGCCAGTAGTCTCGGACAGGGAGGGGTTGCAACTAATGAAAAACTGTTTTTT
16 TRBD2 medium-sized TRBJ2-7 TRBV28 CASSLQPGLAPYEQYF TGTGCCAGCAGTTTACAGCCGGGACTAGCTCCCTACGAGCAGTACTTC
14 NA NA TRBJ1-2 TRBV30 CAWSTRQDVWGYTF TGTGCCTGGAGTACTCGACAGGACGTGTGGGGCTACACCTTC
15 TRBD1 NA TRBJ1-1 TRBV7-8 CASSTTTGVGTEAFF TGTGCCAGCAGCACAACAACAGGGGTTGGCACTGAAGCTTTCTTT
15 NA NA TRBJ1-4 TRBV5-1 CASSPWGEGSEKLFF TGCGCCAGCTCCCCATGGGGGGAAGGTAGTGAAAAACTGTTTTTT
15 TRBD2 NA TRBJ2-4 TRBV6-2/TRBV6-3 CASSQPSGTKNIQYF TGTGCCAGCAGTCAACCTAGCGGAACCAAAAACATTCAGTACTTC
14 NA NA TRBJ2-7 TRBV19 CASSLTTGSYEQYF TGTGCCAGTAGTCTGACGACTGGCTCCTACGAGCAGTACTTC
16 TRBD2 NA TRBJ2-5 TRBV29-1 CSVEDGTSGSGETQYF TGCAGCGTTGAAGATGGGACTAGCGGGAGTGGAGAGACCCAGTACTTC
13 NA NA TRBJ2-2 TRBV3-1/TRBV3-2 CASSQGLIGELFF TGTGCCAGCAGCCAAGGTTTAATTGGGGAGCTGTTTTTT
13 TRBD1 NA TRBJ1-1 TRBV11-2 CASSGQGSTEAFF TGTGCCAGCAGCGGACAGGGTTCAACTGAAGCTTTCTTT
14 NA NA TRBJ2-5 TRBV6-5 CASSYSRYQETQYF TGTGCCAGCAGTTACTCGAGATACCAAGAGACCCAGTACTTC
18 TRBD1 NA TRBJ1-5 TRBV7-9 CASSLGQGASLGNQPQHF TGTGCCAGCAGCTTAGGACAGGGGGCCTCGTTGGGCAATCAGCCCCAGCATTTT
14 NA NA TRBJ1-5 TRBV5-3 CATNTGRKNQPQHF TGTGCCACCAACACAGGGCGGAAAAATCAGCCCCAGCATTTT
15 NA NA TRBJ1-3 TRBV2 CASSVGFSSGNTIYF TGTGCCAGCAGCGTCGGGTTCAGCTCTGGAAACACCATATATTTT
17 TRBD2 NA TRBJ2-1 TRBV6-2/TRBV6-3 CASSYPGTSGRNNEQFF TGTGCCAGCAGTTACCCCGGGACTAGCGGGCGCAACAATGAGCAGTTCTTC
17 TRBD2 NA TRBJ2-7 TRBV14 CASSQDVPAGGSYEQYF TGTGCCAGCAGCCAAGATGTTCCGGCGGGAGGGTCCTACGAGCAGTACTTC
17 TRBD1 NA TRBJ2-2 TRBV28 CASSNLRTGTNTGELFF TGTGCCAGCAGTAACCTACGGACAGGAACGAACACCGGGGAGCTGTTTTTT
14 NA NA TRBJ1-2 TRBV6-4 CASSDSQGIDGYTF TGTGCCAGCAGTGACTCGCAGGGTATCGATGGCTACACCTTC
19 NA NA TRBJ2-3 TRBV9 CASSGGDDRIIVSTDTQYF TGTGCCAGCAGCGGGGGGGACGACCGCATTATAGTCAGCACAGATACGCAGTATTTT
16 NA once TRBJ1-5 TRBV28 CASSLSGSYSNQPQHF TGTGCCAGCAGTTTATCTGGGAGTTATAGCAATCAGCCCCAGCATTTT
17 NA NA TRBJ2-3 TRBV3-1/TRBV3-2 CASSQTRGGGDGDTQYF TGTGCCAGCAGCCAAACCCGGGGAGGGGGAGATGGAGATACGCAGTATTTT
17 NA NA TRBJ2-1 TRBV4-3 CASSQDLGTPGVYEQFF TGCGCCAGCAGCCAAGATCTGGGGACGCCGGGGGTCTATGAGCAGTTCTTC
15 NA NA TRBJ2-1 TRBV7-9 CASSLTVPPRNEQFF TGTGCCAGCAGCTTGACAGTTCCCCCTCGGAATGAGCAGTTCTTC
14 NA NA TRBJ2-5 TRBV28 CASSSVRAQETQYF TGTGCCAGCAGTTCTGTCAGGGCTCAAGAGACCCAGTACTTC
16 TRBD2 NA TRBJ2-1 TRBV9 CASSVGVSGSYNEQFF TGTGCCAGCAGCGTAGGTGTTAGCGGGAGCTACAATGAGCAGTTCTTC
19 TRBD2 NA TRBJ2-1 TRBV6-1 CASSVGTSVIPSSYNEQFF TGTGCCAGCAGTGTGGGGACTAGCGTGATACCTAGCTCCTACAATGAGCAGTTCTTC
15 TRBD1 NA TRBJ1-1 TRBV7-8 CASSLSENRGREAFF TGTGCCAGCAGCTTATCAGAAAACAGGGGGAGAGAAGCTTTCTTT
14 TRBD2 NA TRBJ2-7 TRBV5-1 CASSLLGTNDEQYF TGCGCCAGCAGCTTACTCGGGACTAATGACGAGCAGTACTTC
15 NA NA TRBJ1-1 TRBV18 CASSPGGSSVTEAFF TGTGCCAGCTCACCGGGGGGATCCTCGGTCACTGAAGCTTTCTTT
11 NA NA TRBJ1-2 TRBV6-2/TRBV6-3 CASSLGDGYTF TGTGCCAGCAGTTTAGGAGATGGCTACACCTTC
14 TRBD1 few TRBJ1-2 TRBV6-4 CASRPGQGTSGYTF TGTGCCAGCAGACCGGGACAGGGAACATCAGGCTACACCTTC
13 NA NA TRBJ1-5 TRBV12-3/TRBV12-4 CASSLAGSQPQHF TGTGCCAGCAGTTTGGCGGGGAGTCAGCCCCAGCATTTT
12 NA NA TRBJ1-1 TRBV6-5 CASSPSLTEAFF TGTGCCAGCAGCCCCTCTCTCACTGAAGCTTTCTTT
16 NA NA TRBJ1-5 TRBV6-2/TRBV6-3 CASSYFGFYSNQPQHF TGTGCCAGCAGTTACTTCGGGTTCTATAGCAATCAGCCCCAGCATTTT
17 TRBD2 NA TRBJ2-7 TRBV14 CASSPHLTSGRVYEQYF TGTGCCAGCAGCCCCCATCTGACTAGCGGGAGAGTGTACGAGCAGTACTTC
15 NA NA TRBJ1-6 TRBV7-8 CASTRQNELISPLHF TGTGCCAGCACGAGACAGAACGAACTGATATCACCCCTCCACTTT
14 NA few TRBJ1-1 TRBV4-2 CASSQEQLNTEAFF TGTGCCAGCAGCCAAGAACAGCTGAACACTGAAGCTTTCTTT
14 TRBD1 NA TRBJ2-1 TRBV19 CASSMGQGGNEQFF TGTGCCAGTAGTATGGGACAGGGTGGCAATGAGCAGTTCTTC
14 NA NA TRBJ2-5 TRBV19 CASSQGGGFETQYF TGTGCCAGTAGTCAAGGTGGGGGGTTTGAGACCCAGTACTTC
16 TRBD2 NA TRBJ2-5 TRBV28 CASSFLGLAVQETQYF TGTGCCAGCAGTTTTTTGGGGCTAGCGGTCCAAGAGACCCAGTACTTC
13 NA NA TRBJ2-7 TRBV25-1 CASSDPSLSEQYF TGTGCCAGCAGTGATCCGTCCTTGAGCGAGCAGTACTTC
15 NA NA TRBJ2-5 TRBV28 CASSLNGAGRETQYF TGTGCCAGCAGTTTAAATGGGGCAGGGCGAGAGACCCAGTACTTC